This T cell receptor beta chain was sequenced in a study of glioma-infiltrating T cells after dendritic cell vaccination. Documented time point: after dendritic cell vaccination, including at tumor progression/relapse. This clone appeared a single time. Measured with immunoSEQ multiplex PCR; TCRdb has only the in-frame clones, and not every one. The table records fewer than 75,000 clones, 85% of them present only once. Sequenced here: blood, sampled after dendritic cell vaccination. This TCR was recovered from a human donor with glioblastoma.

CDR3 sequence: CASRTSLGTDTQYF. CDR3 DNA sequence: TGTGCCAGCAGAACTAGCCTAGGCACAGATACGCAGTATTTT. The rearrangement links TRBV6-5 to TRBJ2-3; D may be TRBD2 (6 bases). This CDR3 is built from 14 residues. Germline lookup yields CDR1 MNHEY and CDR2 SVGAGI. V shed 6 bases and J shed 1 base, with 11 bases lying between them.